Listed here are 7 T cell receptor beta chains from one sample, sequenced in a study of blood T cell repertoires in COVID-19. Sequenced by immunoSEQ multiplex PCR; TCRdb stores in-frame clones only, minus some. The sample carries roughly 73,000 clones, 70% to 85% recorded once. Sequencing was done on a sample of peripheral blood. The receptors derive from a woman aged 60-75 years with acute or convalescent COVID-19.

V gene TRBV9 combines with J gene TRBJ1-2; 7 bases fit TRBD1. Germline V gives CDR1 SGDLS, CDR2 YYNGEE. V was clipped by 4 bases and J by 5 bases; unmatched bases: 11. The CDR3 is made up of 15 amino acids. Written as DNA, the CDR3 is TGTGCCAGCAGCACCGGTGACAGGGCGGATTATGGCTACACCTTC. Translation: CASSTGDRADYGYTF.

This rearrangement joins TRBV6-1 to TRBJ2-7; D is undetermined. Per the germline V gene, CDR1 is MNHNS and CDR2 is SASEGT. The V gene lost 4 bases and the J gene lost 6 bases, with 22 bases spanning the gap. The CDR3 has 16 amino acids. The CDR3 DNA follows: TGTGCCAGCAGTGCAATTTGGGCGACGGTTACGACCGAGCAGTACTTC. It codes for CASSAIWATVTTEQYF.

This chain connects TRBV7-2 to TRBJ1-2; 9 bases are shared with TRBD1. Trimming cost V 4 bases and J 6 bases; bases outside gene matches: 6. CDR1 and CDR2 from the germline V gene are SGHTA and FQGNSA. This CDR3 region has 14 residues. The CDR3 sequence is CASSSRDRVDGYTF. The CDR3 DNA is TGTGCCAGCAGCTCCCGGGACAGGGTGGATGGCTACACCTTC.

This clone occurred a few times. V and J are TRBV4-1 and TRBJ1-3, with D perhaps TRBD1 (6 bases). Trimming shortened V by 7 bases and J by 0 bases, and 25 bases separated the two germline ends. Germline V gene lookup returns CDR1 MGHRA and CDR2 YSYEKL. This CDR3 has 19 residues. The CDR3 coding sequence is TGCGCCAGCATCAAACCATGGCGGGGGGCGCAACCCTCTGGAAACACCATATATTTT. Translated, it gives CASIKPWRGAQPSGNTIYF.

The V and J genes are TRBV10-3 and TRBJ2-5; tentative D call: TRBD1 (6 bases). The CDR3 has 13 residues. CDR1 and CDR2 (germline): ENHRY, SYGVKD. V was shortened by 7 bases and J by 5 bases, with 14 bases between the two germline ends. This chain's CDR3 is CAIKGHSGETQYF. In DNA form, the CDR3 reads TGTGCCATCAAGGGACATAGTGGCGAGACCCAGTACTTC.

The V and J genes are TRBV12-3 or TRBV12-4 and TRBJ1-2; no clear D. The germline V and J ends were trimmed by 4 bases and 4 bases, with 7 bases remaining between them. The length of the CDR3 is 12 residues. The CDR3 reads CASSYSLYGYTF. The CDR3 DNA reads TGTGCCAGCAGTTACTCCCTCTATGGCTACACCTTC.

The chain carries TRBV5-1 and TRBJ2-7, with D possibly being TRBD2 (5 bases). The CDR3 contains 15 residues. Germline V gene lookup returns CDR1 SGHRS and CDR2 YFSETQ. V was trimmed by 4 bases and J by 0 bases, leaving 14 bases between them. CDR3 residues: CASSVAPGNSYEQYF. In DNA form, the CDR3 reads TGCGCCAGCAGCGTAGCCCCCGGGAACTCCTACGAGCAGTACTTC.